This T cell receptor beta chain comes out of a study of blood T cell repertoires in COVID-19. Study at large: Samples of COVID-19 (acute and convalescent) were obtained from the United States, Italy and Spain. T cells, B-cell-depleted T cells, or PBMCs supplied cDNA or gDNA.

This CDR3 spans 15 amino acids. The germline gives CDR1 KGHSH, CDR2 LQKENI. Unmatched junction bases numbered 7, after V lost 6 bases and J lost 4 bases. Source study methods: Nucleated cell counts were estimated from reference gene primer amplification. Here immunoSEQ multiplex PCR was the method, and the copy in TCRdb shows in-frame clones only, minus some. V, J and clone size were drawn from that table, and D and trimming were deduced from the DNA. The data hold more than 65,000 clones, with more than 70% observed a single time. Sequencing was carried out using peripheral blood. This chain links TRBV18 with TRBJ1-5; 9 bases line up with TRBD1. The receptor's source is a man aged 60 to 75 with active or convalescent COVID-19. CDR3 in DNA: TGTGCCAGCTCCCCCGGACAGGGGAAGAATCAGCCCCAGCATTTT. It yields the protein CASSPGQGKNQPQHF.